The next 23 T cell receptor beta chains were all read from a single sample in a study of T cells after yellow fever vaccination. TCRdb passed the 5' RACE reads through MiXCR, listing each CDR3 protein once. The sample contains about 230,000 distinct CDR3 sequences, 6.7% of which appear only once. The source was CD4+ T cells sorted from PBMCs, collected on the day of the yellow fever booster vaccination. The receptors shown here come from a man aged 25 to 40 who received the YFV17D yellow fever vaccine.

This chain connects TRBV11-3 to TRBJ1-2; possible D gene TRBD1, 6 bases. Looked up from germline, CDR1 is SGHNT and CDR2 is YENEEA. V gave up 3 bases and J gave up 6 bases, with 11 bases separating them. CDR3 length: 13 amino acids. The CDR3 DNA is TGTGCCAGCAGCTTCTCCAAGGGGGATGGCTACACCTTC. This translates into CASSFSKGDGYTF.

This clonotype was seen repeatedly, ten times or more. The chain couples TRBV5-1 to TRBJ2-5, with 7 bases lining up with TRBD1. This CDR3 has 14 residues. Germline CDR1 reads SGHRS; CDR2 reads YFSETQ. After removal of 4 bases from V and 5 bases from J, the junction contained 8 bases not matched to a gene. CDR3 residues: CASSTDRVAETQYF. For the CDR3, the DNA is TGCGCCAGCAGCACCGACAGGGTGGCGGAGACCCAGTACTTC.

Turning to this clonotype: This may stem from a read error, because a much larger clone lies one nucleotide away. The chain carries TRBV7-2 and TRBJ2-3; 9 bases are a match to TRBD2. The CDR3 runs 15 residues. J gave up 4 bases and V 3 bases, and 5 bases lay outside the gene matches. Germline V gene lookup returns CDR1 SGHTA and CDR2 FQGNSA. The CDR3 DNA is TGTGCCAGCAGCTTCGGCGGGAGGGCCGCAGATACGCAGTATTTT. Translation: CASSFGGRAADTQYF. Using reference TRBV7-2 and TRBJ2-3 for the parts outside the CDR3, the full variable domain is GAGVSQSPSNKVTEKGKDVELRCDPISGHTALYWYRQSLGQGLEFLIYFQGNSAPDKSGLPSDRFSAERTGGSVSTLTIQRTQQEDSAVYLCASSFGGRAADTQYFGPGTRLTVL.

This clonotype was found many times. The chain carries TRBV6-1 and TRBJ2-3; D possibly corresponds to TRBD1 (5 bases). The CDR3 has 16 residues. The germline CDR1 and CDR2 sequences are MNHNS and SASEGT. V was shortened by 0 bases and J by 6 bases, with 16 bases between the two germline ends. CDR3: CASSEALRGPGDTQYF. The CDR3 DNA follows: TGTGCCAGCAGTGAAGCGCTTCGAGGTCCAGGGGATACGCAGTATTTT.

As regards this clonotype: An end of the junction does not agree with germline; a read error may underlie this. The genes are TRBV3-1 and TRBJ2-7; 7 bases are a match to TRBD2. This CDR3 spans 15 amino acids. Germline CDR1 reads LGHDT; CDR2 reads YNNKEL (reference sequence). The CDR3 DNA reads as TGTGCCACCAGCTTAAATTCAGCGGGGCACTACGAGCAGTACTTC. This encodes CATSLNSAGHYEQYF.

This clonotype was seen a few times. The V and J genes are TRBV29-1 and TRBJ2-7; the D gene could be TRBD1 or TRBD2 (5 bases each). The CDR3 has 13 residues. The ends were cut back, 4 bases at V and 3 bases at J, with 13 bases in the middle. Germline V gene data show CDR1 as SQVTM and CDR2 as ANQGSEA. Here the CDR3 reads CSVGRDGNYEQYF. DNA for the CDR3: TGCAGCGTTGGCCGGGACGGGAACTACGAGCAGTACTTC.

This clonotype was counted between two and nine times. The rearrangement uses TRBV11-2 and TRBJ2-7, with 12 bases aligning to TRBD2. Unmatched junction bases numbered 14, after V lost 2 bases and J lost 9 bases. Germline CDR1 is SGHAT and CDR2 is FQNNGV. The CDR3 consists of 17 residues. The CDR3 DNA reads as TGTGCCAGCAGCTTAAGGCTAGCGGGAGGGCCGGGAATCCGGCAGTACTTC. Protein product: CASSLRLAGGPGIRQYF.

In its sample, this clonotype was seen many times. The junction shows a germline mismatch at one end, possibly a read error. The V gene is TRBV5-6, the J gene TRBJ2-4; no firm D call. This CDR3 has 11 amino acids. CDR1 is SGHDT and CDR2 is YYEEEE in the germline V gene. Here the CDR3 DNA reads TGTGCCAGCAGCTTAGTCGGCAGCCAGCACTTC. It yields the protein CASSLVGSQHF.

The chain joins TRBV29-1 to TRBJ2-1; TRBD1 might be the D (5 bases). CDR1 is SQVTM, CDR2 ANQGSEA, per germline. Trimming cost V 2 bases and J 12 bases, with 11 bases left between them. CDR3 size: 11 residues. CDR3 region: CSVEFLQGQFF. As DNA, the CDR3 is TGCAGCGTTGAATTTCTTCAGGGGCAGTTCTTC.

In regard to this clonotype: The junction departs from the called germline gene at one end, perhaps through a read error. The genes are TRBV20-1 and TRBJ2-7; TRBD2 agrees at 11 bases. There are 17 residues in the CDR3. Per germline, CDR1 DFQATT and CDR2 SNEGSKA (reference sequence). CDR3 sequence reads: CSAREGLAAILSYEQYF. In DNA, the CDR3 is TGCAGCGCTAGAGAGGGACTAGCGGCGATCCTTTCCTACGAGCAGTACTTC.

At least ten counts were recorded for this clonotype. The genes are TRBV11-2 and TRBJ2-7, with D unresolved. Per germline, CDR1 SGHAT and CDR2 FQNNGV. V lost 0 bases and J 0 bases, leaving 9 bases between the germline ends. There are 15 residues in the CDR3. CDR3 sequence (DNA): TGTGCCAGCAGCTTAGAGGCGCCCAGCTCCTACGAGCAGTACTTC. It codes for CASSLEAPSSYEQYF.

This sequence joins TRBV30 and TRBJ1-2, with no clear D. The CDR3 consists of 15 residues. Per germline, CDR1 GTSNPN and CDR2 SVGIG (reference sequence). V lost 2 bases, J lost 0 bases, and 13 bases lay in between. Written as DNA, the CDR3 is TGTGCCTGGAGTTCCCCAAATGGGCCTAACTATGGCTACACCTTC. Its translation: CAWSSPNGPNYGYTF.

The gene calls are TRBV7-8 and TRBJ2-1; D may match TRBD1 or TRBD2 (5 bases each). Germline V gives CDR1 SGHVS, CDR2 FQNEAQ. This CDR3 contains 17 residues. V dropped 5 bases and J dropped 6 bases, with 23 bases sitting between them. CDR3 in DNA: TGTGCCAGCAGCCAAGGCCGGGGACCCAGCATCTTCAATGAGCAGTTCTTC. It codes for CASSQGRGPSIFNEQFF.

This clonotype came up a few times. The CDR3 DNA is TGTGCCATCTCGGCCGTCCCGGGACAGGGGTCCTACGAGCAGTACTTC. As protein: CAISAVPGQGSYEQYF. The chain couples TRBV10-3 to TRBJ2-7, with 10 positions matching TRBD1. The J segment lost 1 base and the V segment lost 8 bases, leaving 11 bases of the junction unmatched. Germline loops: CDR1 ENHRY, CDR2 SYGVKD. The CDR3 runs to 16 residues.

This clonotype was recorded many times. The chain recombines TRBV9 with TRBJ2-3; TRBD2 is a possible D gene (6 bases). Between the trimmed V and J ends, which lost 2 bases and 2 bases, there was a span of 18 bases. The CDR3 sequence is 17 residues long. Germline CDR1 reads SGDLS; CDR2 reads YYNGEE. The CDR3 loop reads CASSVVRASENTDTQYF. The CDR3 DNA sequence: TGTGCCAGCAGCGTGGTTCGGGCTAGCGAGAACACAGATACGCAGTATTTT. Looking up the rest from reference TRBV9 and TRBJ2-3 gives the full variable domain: DSGVTQTPKHLITATGQRVTLRCSPRSGDLSVYWYQQSLDQGLQFLIQYYNGEERAKGNILERFSAQQFPDLHSELNLSSLELGDSALYFCASSVVRASENTDTQYFGPGTRLTVL.

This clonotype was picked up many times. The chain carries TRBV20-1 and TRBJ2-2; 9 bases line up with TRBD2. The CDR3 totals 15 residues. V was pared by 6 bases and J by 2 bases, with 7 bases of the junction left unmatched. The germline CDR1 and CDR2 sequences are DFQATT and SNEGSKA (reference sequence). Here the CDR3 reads CSAQRLAANTGELFF. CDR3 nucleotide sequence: TGCAGTGCCCAACGACTAGCGGCTAACACCGGGGAGCTGTTTTTT.

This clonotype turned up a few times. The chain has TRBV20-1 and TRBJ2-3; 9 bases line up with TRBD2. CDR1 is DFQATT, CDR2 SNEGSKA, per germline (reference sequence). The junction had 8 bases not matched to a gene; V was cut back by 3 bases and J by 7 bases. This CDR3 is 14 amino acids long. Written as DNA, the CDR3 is TGCAGTGCTAGGGTTAGCGGGAGCTCGAATACGCAGTATTTT. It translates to CSARVSGSSNTQYF.

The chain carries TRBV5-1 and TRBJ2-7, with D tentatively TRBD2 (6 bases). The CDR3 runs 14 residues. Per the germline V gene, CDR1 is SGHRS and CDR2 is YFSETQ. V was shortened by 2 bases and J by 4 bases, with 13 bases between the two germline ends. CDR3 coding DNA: TGCGCCAGCAGCTTAGGGGAGGTCACGTACGAGCAGTACTTC. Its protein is CASSLGEVTYEQYF.

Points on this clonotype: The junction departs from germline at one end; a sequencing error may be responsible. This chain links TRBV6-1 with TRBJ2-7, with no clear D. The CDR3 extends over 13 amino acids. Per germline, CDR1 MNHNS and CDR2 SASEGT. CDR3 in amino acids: CASREGSPYEQYF. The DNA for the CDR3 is TGTGCCAGCAGAGAAGGATCCCCCTACGAGCAGTACTTC.

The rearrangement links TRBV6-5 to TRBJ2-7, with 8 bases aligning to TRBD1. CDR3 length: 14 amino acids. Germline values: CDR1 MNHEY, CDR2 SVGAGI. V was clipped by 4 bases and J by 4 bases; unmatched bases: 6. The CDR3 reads CASSSAGTGYEQYF. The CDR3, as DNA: TGTGCCAGCAGTTCGGCCGGGACAGGTTACGAGCAGTACTTC.

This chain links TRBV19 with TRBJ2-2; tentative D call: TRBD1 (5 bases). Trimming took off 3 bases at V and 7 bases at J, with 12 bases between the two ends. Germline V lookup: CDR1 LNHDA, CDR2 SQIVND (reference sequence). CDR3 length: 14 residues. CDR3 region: CASSIPQGSGELFF. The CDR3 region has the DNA TGTGCCAGTAGTATCCCTCAGGGTAGCGGGGAGCTGTTTTTT.

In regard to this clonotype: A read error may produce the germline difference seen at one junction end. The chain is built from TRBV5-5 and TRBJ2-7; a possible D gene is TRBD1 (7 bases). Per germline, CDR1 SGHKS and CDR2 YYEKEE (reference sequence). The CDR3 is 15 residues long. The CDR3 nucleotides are TGTGCCAGCAGCCCGCGCGGGACAGTCTCCTACGAGAAGTACTTC. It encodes CASSPRGTVSYEKYF.

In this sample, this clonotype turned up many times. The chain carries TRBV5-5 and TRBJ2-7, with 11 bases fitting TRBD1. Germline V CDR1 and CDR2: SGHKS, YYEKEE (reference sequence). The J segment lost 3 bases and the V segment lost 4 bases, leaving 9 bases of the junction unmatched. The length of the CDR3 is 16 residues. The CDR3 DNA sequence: TGTGCCAGCAGCACCGGACAGGGGGCGACCGTCTACGAGCAGTACTTC. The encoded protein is CASSTGQGATVYEQYF.